This TCR beta chain was profiled in a study of neoadjuvant nivolumab and ipilimumab in lung cancer. Study-level information: Patients got nivolumab 3 mg/kg on days 1, 15 and 29; combination added ipilimumab 1 mg/kg day 1. Study findings and constraints: Only two of four nivolumab-treated tumors gained richness and clonality by surgery. Pretherapy blood TCR richness correlated positively with resected tumor richness. TCR sequencing covered a small number of samples.

Clones were read by immunoSEQ multiplex PCR, and TCRdb kept only the in-frame ones, dropping some. The table lists 20,000 to 25,000 clones, less than 85% of them singletons. V lost 6 bases to trimming and J lost 7 bases, with 18 bases between them. Germline values: CDR1 SQVTM, CDR2 ANQGSEA. The length of the CDR3 is 13 residues. Turning to this clone: Its antigen is currently unknown.

The starting material was peripheral blood, obtained before neoadjuvant nivolumab, alone or with ipilimumab. The genes are TRBV29-1 and TRBJ1-1; weak D call: TRBD1 (6 bases). This receptor was identified in an adult with non-small cell lung cancer. The CDR3 DNA sequence: TGCAGCGTGACAGGTGAGGGCTACATTGAAGCTTTCTTT. Its translation is CSVTGEGYIEAFF.